The clone carrying this T cell receptor beta chain was found a few times. The sample belongs to a study of patients and donors after allogeneic stem cell transplantation. TCRdb used MiXCR to reprocess the RT-PCR reads, holding one entry per CDR3 protein. The sample has roughly 880,000 distinct CDR3 sequences; approximately 19% are singletons. The CDR3 spans 15 residues. The germline V gene has CDR1 SEHNR and CDR2 FQNEAQ (reference sequence). Deletions cut 4 bases from V and 1 base from J, with 13 bases between. Input material: blood, either unsorted or a sorted T cell fraction (not recorded which). This clonotype was obtained from a human donor who was either an allogeneic HSCT recipient or a stem cell or donor lymphocyte infusion donor (not recorded which). It is not recorded whose cells these are; they may come from a transplant donor. The V and J genes are TRBV7-9 and TRBJ1-1; D gene unclear. The CDR3 DNA is TGTGCCAGCAGCTACAAGGGCAGTTCGAACACTGAAGCTTTCTTT. As protein: CASSYKGSSNTEAFF.